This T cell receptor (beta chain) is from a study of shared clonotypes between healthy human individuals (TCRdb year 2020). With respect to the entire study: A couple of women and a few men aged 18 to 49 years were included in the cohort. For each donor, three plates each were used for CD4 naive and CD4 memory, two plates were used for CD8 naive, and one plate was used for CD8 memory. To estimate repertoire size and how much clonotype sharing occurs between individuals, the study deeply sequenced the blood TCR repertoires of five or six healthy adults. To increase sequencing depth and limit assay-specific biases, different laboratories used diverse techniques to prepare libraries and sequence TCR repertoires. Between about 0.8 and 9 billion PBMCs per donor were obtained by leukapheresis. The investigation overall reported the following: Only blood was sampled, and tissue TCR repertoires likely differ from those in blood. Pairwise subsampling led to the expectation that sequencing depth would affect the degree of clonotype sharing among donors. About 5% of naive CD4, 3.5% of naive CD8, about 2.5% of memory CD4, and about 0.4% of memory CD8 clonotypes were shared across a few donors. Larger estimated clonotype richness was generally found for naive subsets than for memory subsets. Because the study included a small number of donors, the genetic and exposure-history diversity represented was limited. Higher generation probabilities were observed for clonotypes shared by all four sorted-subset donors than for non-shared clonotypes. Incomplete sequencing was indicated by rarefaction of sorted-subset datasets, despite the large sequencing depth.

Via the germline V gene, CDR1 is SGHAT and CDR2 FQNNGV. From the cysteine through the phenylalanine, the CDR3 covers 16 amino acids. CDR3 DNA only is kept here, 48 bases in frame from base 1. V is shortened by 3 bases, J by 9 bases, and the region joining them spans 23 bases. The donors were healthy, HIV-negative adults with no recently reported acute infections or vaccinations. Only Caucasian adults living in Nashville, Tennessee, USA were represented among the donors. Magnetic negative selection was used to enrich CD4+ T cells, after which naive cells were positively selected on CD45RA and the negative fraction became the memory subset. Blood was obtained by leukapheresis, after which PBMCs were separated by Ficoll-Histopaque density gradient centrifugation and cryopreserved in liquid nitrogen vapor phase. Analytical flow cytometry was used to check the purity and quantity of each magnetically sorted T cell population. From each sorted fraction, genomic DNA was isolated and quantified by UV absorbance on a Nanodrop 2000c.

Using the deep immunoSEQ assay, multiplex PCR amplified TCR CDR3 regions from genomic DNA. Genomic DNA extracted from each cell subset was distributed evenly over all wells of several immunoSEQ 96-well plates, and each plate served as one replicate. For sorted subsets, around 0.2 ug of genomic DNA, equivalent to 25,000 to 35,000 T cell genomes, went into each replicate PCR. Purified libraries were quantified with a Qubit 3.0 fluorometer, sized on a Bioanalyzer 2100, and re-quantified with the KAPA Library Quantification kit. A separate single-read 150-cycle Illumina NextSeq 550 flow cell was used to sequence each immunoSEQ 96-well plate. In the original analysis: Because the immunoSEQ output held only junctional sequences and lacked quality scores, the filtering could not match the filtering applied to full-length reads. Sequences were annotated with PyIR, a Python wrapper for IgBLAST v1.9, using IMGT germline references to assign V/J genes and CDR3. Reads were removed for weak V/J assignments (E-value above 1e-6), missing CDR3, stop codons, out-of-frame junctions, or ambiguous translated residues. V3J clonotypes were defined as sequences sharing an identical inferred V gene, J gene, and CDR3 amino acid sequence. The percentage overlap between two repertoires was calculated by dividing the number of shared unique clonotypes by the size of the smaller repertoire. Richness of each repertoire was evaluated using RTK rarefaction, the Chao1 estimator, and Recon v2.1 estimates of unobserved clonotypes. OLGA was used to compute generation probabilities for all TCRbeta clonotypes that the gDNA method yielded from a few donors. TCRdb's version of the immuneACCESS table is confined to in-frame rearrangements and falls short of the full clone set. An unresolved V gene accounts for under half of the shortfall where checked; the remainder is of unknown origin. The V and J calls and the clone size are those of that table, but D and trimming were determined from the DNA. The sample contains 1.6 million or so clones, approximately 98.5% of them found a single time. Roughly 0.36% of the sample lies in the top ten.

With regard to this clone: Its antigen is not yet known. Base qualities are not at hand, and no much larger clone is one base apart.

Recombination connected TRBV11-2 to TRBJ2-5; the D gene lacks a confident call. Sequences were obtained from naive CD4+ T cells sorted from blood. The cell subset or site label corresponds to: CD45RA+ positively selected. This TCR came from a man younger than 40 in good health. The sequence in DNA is TGTGCCAGCAGCTTGGCGAGGTCAACGAGACCGGTGGCCCAGTACTTC. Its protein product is CASSLARSTRPVAQYF.